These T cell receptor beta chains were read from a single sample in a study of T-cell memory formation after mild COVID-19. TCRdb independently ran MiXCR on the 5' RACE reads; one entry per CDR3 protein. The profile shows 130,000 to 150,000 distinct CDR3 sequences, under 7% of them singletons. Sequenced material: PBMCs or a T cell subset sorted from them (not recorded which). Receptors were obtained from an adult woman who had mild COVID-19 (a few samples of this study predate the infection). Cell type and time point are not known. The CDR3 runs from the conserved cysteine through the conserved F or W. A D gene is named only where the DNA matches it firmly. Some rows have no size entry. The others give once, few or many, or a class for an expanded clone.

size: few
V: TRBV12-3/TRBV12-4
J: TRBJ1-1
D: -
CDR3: CASSHLGGGNTEAFF
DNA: TGTGCCAGCAGCCACCTGGGGGGAGGGAACACTGAAGCTTTCTTT

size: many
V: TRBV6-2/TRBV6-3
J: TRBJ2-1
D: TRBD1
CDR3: CASSPLRDRKINEQFF
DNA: TGTGCCAGCAGTCCGCTCCGGGACAGGAAAATCAATGAGCAGTTCTTC

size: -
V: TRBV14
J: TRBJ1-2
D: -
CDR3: CASSQDLWAGNYGYTF
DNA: TGTGCCAGCAGCCAAGATCTATGGGCAGGGAACTATGGCTACACCTTC

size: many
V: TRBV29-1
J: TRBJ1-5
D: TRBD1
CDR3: CSVEARQGARQPQHF
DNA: TGCAGCGTTGAGGCCCGACAGGGGGCGAGGCAGCCCCAGCATTTT

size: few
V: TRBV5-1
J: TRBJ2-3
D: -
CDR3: CASSWSSTDTQYF
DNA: TGCGCCAGCAGTTGGTCTAGCACAGATACGCAGTATTTT

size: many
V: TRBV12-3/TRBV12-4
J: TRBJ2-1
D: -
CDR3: CASSLASGAEQFF
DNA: TGTGCCAGCAGTTTAGCATCAGGGGCTGAGCAGTTCTTC

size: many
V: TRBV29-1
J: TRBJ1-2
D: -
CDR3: CSVSKGRANYGYTF
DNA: TGCAGCGTGTCGAAGGGCAGGGCTAACTATGGCTACACCTTC

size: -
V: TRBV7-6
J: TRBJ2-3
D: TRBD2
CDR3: CASSPTGGPGDTQYF
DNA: TGTGCCAGCAGCCCAACGGGGGGACCCGGGGATACGCAGTATTTT

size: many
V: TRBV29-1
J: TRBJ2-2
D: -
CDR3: CSVEKNTGELFF
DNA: TGCAGCGTTGAGAAGAACACCGGGGAGCTGTTTTTT

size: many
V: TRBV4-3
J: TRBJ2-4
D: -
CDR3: CASSQDGRIPNIQYF
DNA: TGCGCCAGCAGCCAAGATGGGAGAATACCGAACATTCAGTACTTC

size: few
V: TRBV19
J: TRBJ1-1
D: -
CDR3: CASNEGNTEAFF
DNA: TGTGCCAGTAACGAGGGGAACACTGAAGCTTTCTTT

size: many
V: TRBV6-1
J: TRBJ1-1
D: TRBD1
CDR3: CASSDLGTGNTEAFF
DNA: TGTGCCAGCAGTGATTTAGGGACAGGGAACACTGAAGCTTTCTTT

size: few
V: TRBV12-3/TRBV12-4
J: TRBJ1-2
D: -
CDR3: CASTPGRGLYGYTF
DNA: TGTGCCAGCACTCCTGGGAGGGGCCTCTATGGCTACACCTTC

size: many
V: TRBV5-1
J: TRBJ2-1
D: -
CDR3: CASSLAPGTAGEQFF
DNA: TGCGCCAGCAGCTTGGCTCCGGGGACGGCGGGTGAGCAGTTCTTC

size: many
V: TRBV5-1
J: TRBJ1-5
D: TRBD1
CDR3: CASSLVPGGIQPQHF
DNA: TGCGCCAGCAGCTTGGTGCCAGGGGGCATCCAGCCCCAGCATTTT

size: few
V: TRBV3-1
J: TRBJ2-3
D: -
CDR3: CASSQVYTDTQYF
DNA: TGTGCCAGCAGCCAAGTTTATACAGATACGCAGTATTTT

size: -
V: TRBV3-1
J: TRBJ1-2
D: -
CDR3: CASSRQGQSGYTF
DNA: TGTGCCAGCAGCCGCCAGGGTCAGAGTGGCTACACCTTC

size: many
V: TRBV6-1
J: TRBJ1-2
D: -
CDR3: CASSEAWGRYGYTF
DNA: TGTGCCAGCAGTGAAGCATGGGGGCGATATGGCTACACCTTC

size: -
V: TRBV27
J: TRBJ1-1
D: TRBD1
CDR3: CASSETGLEAFF
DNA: TGTGCCAGCAGTGAGACAGGGTTAGAAGCTTTCTTT

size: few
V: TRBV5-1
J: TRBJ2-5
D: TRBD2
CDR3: CASSFILAGGTGTQYF
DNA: TGCGCCAGCAGCTTCATTCTAGCGGGAGGAACGGGGACCCAGTACTTC

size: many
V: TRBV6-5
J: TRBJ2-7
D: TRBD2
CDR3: CASSGLAGGPEDEQYF
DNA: TGTGCCAGCAGTGGACTAGCGGGAGGGCCTGAGGACGAGCAGTACTTC

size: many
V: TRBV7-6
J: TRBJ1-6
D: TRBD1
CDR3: CASSLGTGGYNSPLHF
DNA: TGTGCCAGCAGCTTAGGGACAGGGGGGTATAATTCACCCCTCCACTTT

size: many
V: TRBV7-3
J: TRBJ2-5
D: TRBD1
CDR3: CASSLALTGRETQYF
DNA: TGTGCCAGCAGCCTCGCCCTGACAGGGCGAGAGACCCAGTACTTC

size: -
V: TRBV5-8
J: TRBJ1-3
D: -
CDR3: CASSLVAPANTIYF
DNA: TGTGCCAGCAGCTTGGTGGCTCCCGCGAACACCATATATTTT

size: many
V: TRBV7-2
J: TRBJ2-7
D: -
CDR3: CASSLVFSGEQYF
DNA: TGTGCCAGCAGCTTAGTTTTCTCCGGGGAGCAGTACTTC

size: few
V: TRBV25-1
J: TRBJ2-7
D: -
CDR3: CASKGGAGTTYEQYF
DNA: TGTGCCAGCAAGGGGGGGGCAGGGACTACCTACGAGCAGTACTTC

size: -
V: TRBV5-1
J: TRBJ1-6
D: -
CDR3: CASSLGDGSGPLHF
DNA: TGCGCCAGCAGCTTGGGCGACGGCTCCGGGCCCCTCCACTTT

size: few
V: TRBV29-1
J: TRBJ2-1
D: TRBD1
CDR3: CSVGGTGQGYNEQFF
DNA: TGCAGCGTTGGGGGGACGGGACAGGGGTACAATGAGCAGTTCTTC

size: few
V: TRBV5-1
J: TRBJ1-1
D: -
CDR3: CASSTRPQNTEAFF
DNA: TGCGCCAGCAGTACGAGGCCCCAGAACACTGAAGCTTTCTTT

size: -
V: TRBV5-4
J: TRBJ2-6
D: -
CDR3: CASTPGVSGANVLTF
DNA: TGTGCCAGCACCCCTGGGGTCTCTGGGGCCAACGTCCTGACTTTC

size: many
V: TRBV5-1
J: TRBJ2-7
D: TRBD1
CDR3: CASSWGQGRSEQYF
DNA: TGCGCCAGCAGCTGGGGACAGGGGAGAAGCGAGCAGTACTTC

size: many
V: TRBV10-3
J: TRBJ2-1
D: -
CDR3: CAISGGSSASYNEQFF
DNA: TGTGCCATCAGTGGGGGGTCTAGCGCTTCCTACAATGAGCAGTTCTTC